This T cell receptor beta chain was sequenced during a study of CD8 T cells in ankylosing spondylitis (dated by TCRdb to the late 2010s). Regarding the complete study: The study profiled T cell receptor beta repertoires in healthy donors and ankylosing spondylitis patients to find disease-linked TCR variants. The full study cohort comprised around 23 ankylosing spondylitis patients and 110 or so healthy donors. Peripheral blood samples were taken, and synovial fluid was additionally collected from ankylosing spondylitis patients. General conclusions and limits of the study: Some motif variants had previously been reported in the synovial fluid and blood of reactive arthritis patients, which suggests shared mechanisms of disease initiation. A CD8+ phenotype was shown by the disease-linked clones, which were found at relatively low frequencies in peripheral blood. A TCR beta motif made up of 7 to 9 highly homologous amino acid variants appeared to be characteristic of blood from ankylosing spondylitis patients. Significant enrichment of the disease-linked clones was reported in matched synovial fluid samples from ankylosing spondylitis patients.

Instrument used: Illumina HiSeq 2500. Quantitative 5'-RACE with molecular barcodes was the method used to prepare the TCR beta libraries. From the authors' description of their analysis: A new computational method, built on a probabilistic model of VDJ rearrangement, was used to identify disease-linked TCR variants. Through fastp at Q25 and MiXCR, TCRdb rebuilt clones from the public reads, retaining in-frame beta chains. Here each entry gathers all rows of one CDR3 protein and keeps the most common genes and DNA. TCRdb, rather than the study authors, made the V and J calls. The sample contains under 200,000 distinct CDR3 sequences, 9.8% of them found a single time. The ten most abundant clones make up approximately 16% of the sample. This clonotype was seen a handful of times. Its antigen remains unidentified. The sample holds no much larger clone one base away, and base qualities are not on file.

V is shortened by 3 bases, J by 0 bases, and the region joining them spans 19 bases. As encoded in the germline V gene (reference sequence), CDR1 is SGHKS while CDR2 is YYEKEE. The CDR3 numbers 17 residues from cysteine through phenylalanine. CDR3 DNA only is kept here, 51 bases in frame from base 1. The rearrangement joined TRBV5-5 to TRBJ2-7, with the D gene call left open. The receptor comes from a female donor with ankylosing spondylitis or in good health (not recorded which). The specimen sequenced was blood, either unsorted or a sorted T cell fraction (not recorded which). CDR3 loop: CASSSSADSWDSYEQYF. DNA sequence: TGTGCCAGCAGCTCCAGCGCAGATAGTTGGGACTCCTACGAGCAGTACTTC.